This is a list of T cell receptor beta chains from one sample in a study of cytomegalovirus exposure and HLA in healthy donors. Assay used: immunoSEQ multiplex PCR; TCRdb lists only in-frame clones, some missing. The sample lists approximately 180,000 clones, 60% to 85% occurring once. Sequencing used PBMCs. These receptors were collected from a woman aged 40 to 50 in good health and CMV-seronegative. Both conserved end residues are part of each CDR3. D genes are given only for firm matches. Clone size is given for some rows only: seen once, a few or many times, or a class if the clone is expanded.

CDR3 protein	CDR3 DNA	V gene	J gene	D gene	clone size
CASTLLGGARELFF	TGTGCCAGCACTCTACTTGGGGGGGCCCGGGAGCTGTTTTTT	TRBV2	TRBJ2-2	.	.
CASSLGAGNTEAFF	TGTGCCAGCAGCTTGGGGGCAGGGAATACTGAAGCTTTCTTT	TRBV5-6	TRBJ1-1	.	.
CASSESTIGRDEAFF	TGTGCCAGCAGTGAATCGACAATAGGGAGGGATGAAGCTTTCTTT	TRBV2	TRBJ1-1	.	.
CSVLTGGTGDQPQHF	TGCAGCGTTCTCACCGGAGGGACAGGGGATCAGCCCCAGCATTTT	TRBV29-1	TRBJ1-5	TRBD1	.
CSARRENGYTF	TGCAGTGCCCGCAGGGAAAATGGCTACACCTTC	TRBV20-1	TRBJ1-2	.	.
CASSYGMQETQYF	TGTGCCAGCAGTTACGGGATGCAAGAGACCCAGTACTTC	TRBV7-6	TRBJ2-5	.	.
CASSFQQGTGNTIYF	TGTGCCAGCAGCTTTCAGCAGGGTACTGGAAACACCATATATTTT	TRBV9	TRBJ1-3	.	.
CASSPLTGSGQETQYF	TGCGCCAGCAGCCCACTGACAGGGAGTGGGCAAGAGACCCAGTACTTC	TRBV4-3	TRBJ2-5	TRBD1	.
CASSASGTGTYEQYF	TGTGCCAGCAGTGCCTCCGGGACAGGAACCTACGAGCAGTACTTC	TRBV6-1	TRBJ2-7	TRBD1	once
CASERPGGPPEAFF	TGTGCCAGCGAAAGGCCCGGGGGTCCGCCTGAAGCTTTCTTT	TRBV6-5	TRBJ1-1	.	.
CASSIPDSQETQYF	TGTGCCAGCAGCATACCGGACAGCCAAGAGACCCAGTACTTC	TRBV9	TRBJ2-5	.	.
CASSGSGTNTGELFF	TGTGCCAGCAGTGGAAGCGGGACGAACACCGGGGAGCTGTTTTTT	TRBV6-1	TRBJ2-2	TRBD2	.
CASSPQTGFNEQYF	TGTGCCAGCAGCCCTCAGACAGGGTTCAACGAGCAGTACTTC	TRBV5-4	TRBJ2-7	TRBD1	.
CASSQAGGWGTGELFF	TGCGCCAGCAGCCAAGCGGGGGGGTGGGGAACCGGGGAGCTGTTTTTT	TRBV4-1	TRBJ2-2	TRBD2	.
CASSLDITGELFF	TGCGCCAGCAGCTTGGATATCACCGGGGAGCTGTTTTTT	TRBV5-1	TRBJ2-2	.	few
CASSQGLLTGITEAFF	TGTGCCAGCAGCCAAGGTCTGCTCACAGGGATCACTGAAGCTTTCTTT	TRBV14	TRBJ1-1	.	.
CSVSGTGDTGELFF	TGCAGCGTGTCTGGGACAGGAGACACCGGGGAGCTGTTTTTT	TRBV29-1	TRBJ2-2	TRBD1	.
CASSFSGVQETQYF	TGCGCCAGCAGCTTTAGCGGGGTCCAAGAGACCCAGTACTTC	TRBV5-1	TRBJ2-5	TRBD2	.
CAWLRRTDYGYTF	TGTGCCTGGTTAAGGAGGACAGACTATGGCTACACCTTC	TRBV30	TRBJ1-2	.	.
CASSLGDSVNQPQHF	TGTGCCAGCAGCTTAGGGGACAGCGTTAATCAGCCCCAGCATTTT	TRBV7-9	TRBJ1-5	TRBD1	few
CASSPRLGTGYTGELFF	TGTGCCAGCAGCCCACGGCTGGGGACAGGCTACACCGGGGAGCTGTTTTTT	TRBV9	TRBJ2-2	TRBD1	.
CASSTGIQGEAFF	TGTGCCAGTAGTACCGGGATTCAAGGTGAAGCTTTCTTT	TRBV19	TRBJ1-1	.	.
CASSPDRNYGYTF	TGTGCCAGCAGCCCGGACAGGAACTATGGCTACACCTTC	TRBV11-3	TRBJ1-2	TRBD1	.
CASSSAGTSGRGGQFF	TGCGCCAGCAGCTCGGCCGGGACTAGCGGGAGAGGCGGGCAGTTCTTC	TRBV5-1	TRBJ2-1	TRBD2	.
CATSRDRATGELFF	TGTGCCACCAGCAGAGACAGGGCCACCGGGGAGCTGTTTTTT	TRBV15	TRBJ2-2	.	few
CASSSSSAFF	TGTGCCAGCAGTTCCTCGTCAGCTTTCTTT	TRBV28	TRBJ1-1	.	few
CASSLLQDRAGNTIYF	TGTGCCAGCAGCTTACTACAGGACAGGGCGGGAAACACCATATATTTT	TRBV5-5	TRBJ1-3	TRBD1	.
CASRTGSNQPQHF	TGTGCCAGCAGAACAGGTAGCAATCAGCCCCAGCATTTT	TRBV27	TRBJ1-5	.	.
CASSPQFLAHEQFF	TGTGCCAGCAGCCCCCAATTCTTGGCCCATGAGCAGTTCTTC	TRBV11-2	TRBJ2-1	.	.
CSGQHQETQYF	TGCAGTGGACAGCACCAAGAGACCCAGTACTTC	TRBV20-1	TRBJ2-5	.	.
CASSMTGAGSYGYTF	TGTGCCAGCAGCATGACAGGGGCGGGTTCCTATGGCTACACCTTC	TRBV11-1	TRBJ1-2	TRBD1	few
CASSIEVLDKLYGYTF	TGTGCCAGTAGTATTGAAGTTTTGGACAAACTCTATGGCTACACCTTC	TRBV19	TRBJ1-2	.	few
CASSSGTTLPGELFF	TGTGCCAGCAGTTCCGGGACTACATTACCTGGGGAGCTGTTTTTT	TRBV27	TRBJ2-2	TRBD2	.
CASSFSGTSGRTQYF	TGTGCCAGCAGCTTTTCCGGGACTAGCGGACGGACCCAGTACTTC	TRBV5-4	TRBJ2-5	TRBD2	.
CASSLAAVAAYNEQFF	TGTGCCAGCAGCTTAGCGGCGGTAGCGGCCTACAATGAGCAGTTCTTC	TRBV7-8	TRBJ2-1	.	once
CASSQEGAETQYF	TGCGCCAGCAGCCAAGAAGGGGCAGAGACCCAGTACTTC	TRBV4-3	TRBJ2-5	.	.
CASRDGQGDYGYTF	TGTGCCAGCAGGGACGGACAGGGGGACTATGGCTACACCTTC	TRBV6-5	TRBJ1-2	TRBD1	.
CASSIMGPQETQYF	TGTGCCAGTAGTATTATGGGGCCTCAAGAGACCCAGTACTTC	TRBV19	TRBJ2-5	.	.
CASSYSEGMNTEAFF	TGTGCCAGCAGTTACTCGGAGGGAATGAACACTGAAGCTTTCTTT	TRBV6-6	TRBJ1-1	.	.
CASSLGRASSYEQYF	TGTGCCAGCAGCTTAGGGAGGGCATCCTCCTACGAGCAGTACTTC	TRBV7-8	TRBJ2-7	.	.
CASSLWSGSAGNEQFF	TGTGCCAGCAGCTTGTGGAGCGGGAGCGCTGGAAATGAGCAGTTCTTC	TRBV7-9	TRBJ2-1	TRBD2	.
CASSYQNYGDTEAFF	TGTGCCAGCAGCTACCAAAATTACGGGGACACTGAAGCTTTCTTT	TRBV5-5	TRBJ1-1	.	.
CSVGGGSSYNEQFF	TGCAGCGTTGGAGGCGGGAGTTCCTACAATGAGCAGTTCTTC	TRBV29-1	TRBJ2-1	TRBD2	.
CASSVEAGTGNTIYF	TGTGCCAGCAGCGTAGAAGCAGGGACTGGAAACACCATATATTTT	TRBV9	TRBJ1-3	.	few
CASSQGPRNTEAFF	TGCGCCAGCAGCCAAGGTCCCAGGAACACTGAAGCTTTCTTT	TRBV4-1	TRBJ1-1	.	few
CASKTGGQSYNEQFF	TGTGCCAGCAAAACAGGGGGGCAATCTTACAATGAGCAGTTCTTC	TRBV2	TRBJ2-1	TRBD1	.
CASSFEREQFF	TGTGCCAGCAGCTTCGAGCGGGAGCAGTTCTTC	TRBV7-9	TRBJ2-1	.	.
CATSRRYSGANVLTF	TGTGCCACCAGCAGGAGGTATTCTGGGGCCAACGTCCTGACTTTC	TRBV15	TRBJ2-6	.	.
CASRFTSEGSYEQYF	TGTGCCAGCAGATTCACTAGCGAGGGGTCCTACGAGCAGTACTTC	TRBV6-6	TRBJ2-7	TRBD2	.
CASSLDGQINYGYTF	TGTGCCAGCAGCTTAGATGGACAGATTAACTATGGCTACACCTTC	TRBV11-3	TRBJ1-2	.	.
CSVEPPGQPEGYTF	TGCAGCGTGGAGCCCCCAGGACAGCCGGAGGGCTACACCTTC	TRBV29-1	TRBJ1-2	.	few
CASSFPGLAGVEQYF	TGTGCCAGCAGTTTTCCTGGACTAGCGGGAGTCGAGCAGTACTTC	TRBV27	TRBJ2-7	TRBD2	.